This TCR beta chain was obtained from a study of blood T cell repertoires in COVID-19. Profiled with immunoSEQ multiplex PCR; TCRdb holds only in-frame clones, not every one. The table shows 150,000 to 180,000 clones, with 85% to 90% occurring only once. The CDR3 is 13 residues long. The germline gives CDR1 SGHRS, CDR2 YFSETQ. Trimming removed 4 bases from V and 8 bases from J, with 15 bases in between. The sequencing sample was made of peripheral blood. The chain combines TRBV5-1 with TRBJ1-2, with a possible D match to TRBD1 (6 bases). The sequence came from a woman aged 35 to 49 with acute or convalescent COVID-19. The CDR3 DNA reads TGCGCCAGCAGCCTAACTTCAGGGGTCGGCTACACCTTC. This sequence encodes CASSLTSGVGYTF.